A single sample is the source of the 16 T cell receptor beta chains below, sequenced in a study of post-analysis software for immune sequencing data. Study results and caveats: Patients used several TRBV segments, including TRBV5-6, TRBV5-1 and TRBV20-1, more often than controls.

Their recognized antigens are unknown. cDNA libraries for TCR beta contained unique molecular identifiers. TCRdb redid the calling of the PCR reads with MiXCR, one entry per CDR3 protein. The sample consists of about 820,000 distinct CDR3 sequences, approximately 57% of them appearing once. The sample taken for sequencing was blood. The receptors derive from a girl under 18 with multiple sclerosis.

The chain uses TRBV5-1 and TRBJ2-3; 9 bases agree with TRBD1. The CDR3 covers 15 residues. The ends lost 4 bases at V and 4 bases at J; junction bases unmatched: 7. Germline CDR1 and CDR2: SGHRS and YFSETQ. The CDR3, as DNA: TGCGCCAGCAGCCCTAGGACAGGGGATTCAGATACGCAGTATTTT. Protein sequence: CASSPRTGDSDTQYF.

CDR3 amino acids: CASSSVAGRTNEQFF. CDR3 in DNA: TGCGCCAGCAGCTCGGTAGCGGGGAGGACTAATGAGCAGTTCTTC. This chain links TRBV5-1 with TRBJ2-1; 8 bases line up with TRBD2. The V gene end was trimmed by 3 bases and the J gene end by 7 bases; junction bases not matched to a gene: 9. Per germline, CDR1 SGHRS and CDR2 YFSETQ. The CDR3 sequence is 15 residues long.

This clonotype has just a few counts. The genes are TRBV7-2 and TRBJ2-7; 8 bases match TRBD2. CDR3 length equals 15 residues. CDR1 is SGHTA, CDR2 FQGNSA, per germline. Unmatched junction bases numbered 2, after V lost 1 base and J lost 0 bases. The CDR3 reads CASSLVTSDSYEQYF. The CDR3 bases are TGTGCCAGCAGCTTAGTGACTAGCGACTCCTACGAGCAGTACTTC.

The rearrangement links TRBV29-1 to TRBJ2-6, with D unclear. This CDR3 is built from 14 residues. V lost 4 bases and J 4 bases, leaving 11 bases between the germline ends. Germline loops: CDR1 SQVTM, CDR2 ANQGSEA. CDR3 coding DNA: TGCAGCGTTGGTAAAGGGATCGGGGCCAACGTCCTGACTTTC. Translated: CSVGKGIGANVLTF.

The rearrangement links TRBV20-1 to TRBJ1-2, with TRBD1 identical over 11 bases. Per the germline V gene, CDR1 is DFQATT and CDR2 is SNEGSKA (reference sequence). CDR3 length equals 13 residues. The V gene end was trimmed by 6 bases and the J gene end by 7 bases; junction bases not matched to a gene: 7. Here the CDR3 reads CSAKRTGGAGYTF. CDR3 DNA sequence: TGCAGTGCGAAGAGGACAGGGGGCGCTGGCTACACCTTC.

This clonotype was seen only once. This chain uses TRBV7-2 with TRBJ1-2; TRBD1 is a possible D gene (6 bases). CDR3 length equals 15 residues. The germline V and J ends were trimmed by 0 bases and 5 bases, with 13 bases remaining between them. Germline loops: CDR1 SGHTA, CDR2 FQGNSA. The CDR3 DNA is TGTGCCAGCAGCTTAGCTTTAGGGGGGATTTATGGCTACACCTTC. Translation: CASSLALGGIYGYTF.

There are many counts of this clonotype. The chain is built from TRBV10-3 and TRBJ1-6; 10 bases fit TRBD1. The V gene's germline CDR1 is ENHRY and CDR2 SYGVKD. The trim removed 6 bases at V and 5 bases at J, leaving 1 base unmatched. The CDR3 spans 14 residues. The chain's CDR3 is CAIRGTGDNSPLHF. The DNA for the CDR3 is TGTGCCATCAGAGGGACAGGGGATAATTCACCCCTCCACTTT.

The V call is TRBV20-1, the J call TRBJ2-3; 7 bases agree with TRBD2. This CDR3 is 15 amino acids long. The germline V gene encodes CDR1 DFQATT and CDR2 SNEGSKA (reference sequence). After removal of 2 bases from V and 4 bases from J, the junction contained 9 bases not matched to a gene. This CDR3 reads CSARPASGGADTQYF. CDR3 bases: TGCAGTGCTAGACCGGCTAGCGGAGGGGCAGATACGCAGTATTTT.

This clonotype was detected a few times. This rearrangement joins TRBV11-2 to TRBJ2-5; D not certain. The CDR3 totals 14 residues. From germline, CDR1 is SGHAT and CDR2 FQNNGV. The V end was cut by 2 bases, the J end by 0 bases, with 7 bases between. CDR3 DNA sequence: TGTGCCAGCAGCTTAAGGGTGTACCAAGAGACCCAGTACTTC. It yields the protein CASSLRVYQETQYF.

For the CDR3, the DNA is TGTGCCAGCAGTGCTGACGAGCAGTACTTC. This codes for CASSADEQYF. The chain joins TRBV25-1 to TRBJ2-7; D not resolved. Germline V gene sequence: CDR1 MGHDK, CDR2 SYGVNS. CDR3 size: 10 residues. The V end lost 4 bases, the J end lost 5 bases, and 3 bases lay between the germline ends.

The rearrangement joins TRBV5-1 to TRBJ2-3; D unresolved. The CDR3 has 15 amino acids. Germline CDR1 and CDR2: SGHRS and YFSETQ. With 2 bases removed from V and 6 bases from J, the gap between germline ends came to 16 bases. In nucleotides, the CDR3 is TGCGCCAGCAGCTTCGAGGACCCAACCACGGATACGCAGTATTTT. Amino acids: CASSFEDPTTDTQYF. Together with reference TRBV5-1 and TRBJ2-3, the CDR3 gives the full variable domain: KAGVTQTPRYLIKTRGQQVTLSCSPISGHRSVSWYQQTPGQGLQFLFEYFSETQRNKGNFPGRFSGRQFSNSRSEMNVSTLELGDSALYLCASSFEDPTTDTQYFGPGTRLTVL.

The chain is built from TRBV7-2 and TRBJ2-7; 7 bases align to TRBD1. After removal of 5 bases from V and 3 bases from J, the junction contained 7 bases not matched to a gene. The CDR3 runs to 14 residues. Per the germline V gene, CDR1 is SGHTA and CDR2 is FQGNSA. CDR3 DNA sequence: TGTGCCAGCAGCCGAGGGACAGTAGTCTACGAGCAGTACTTC. As protein: CASSRGTVVYEQYF.

V usage is TRBV12-3 or TRBV12-4 and J usage is TRBJ1-5; D gene uncertain. Trimming took 0 bases from V and 9 from J, leaving 9 bases between them. The CDR3 sequence is 13 residues long. The CDR3 loop reads CASSLARTGPQHF. The CDR3 DNA follows: TGTGCCAGCAGTTTAGCTCGGACGGGGCCCCAGCATTTT.

J is TRBJ2-4 and V is TRBV20-1; 9 bases line up with TRBD2. Gene TRBJ2-7 matches the end of the DNA better, so the J call may be wrong. This CDR3 comprises 13 residues. CDR1 is DFQATT, CDR2 SNEGSKA, per germline (reference sequence). The CDR3 here is CSARGDSGGEQYF. CDR3 DNA: TGCAGTGCTAGAGGGGATAGCGGGGGCGAGCAGTACTTC.

The chain has TRBV3-1 and TRBJ2-7; a weak D match, TRBD1 (6 bases). The CDR3 runs to 14 residues. The germline V gene encodes CDR1 LGHDT and CDR2 YNNKEL (reference sequence). V lost 2 bases and J lost 2, with 10 bases in between. CDR3 loop: CASSQWTEPYEQYF. CDR3 nucleotide sequence: TGTGCCAGCAGCCAATGGACAGAACCCTACGAGCAGTACTTC.

This clonotype was counted between two and nine times. The chain uses TRBV29-1 and TRBJ1-4; TRBD1 agrees at 8 bases. The CDR3 totals 14 residues. Germline trimming cut 4 bases from V and 8 bases from J; bases unmatched to any gene: 9. Germline loops: CDR1 SQVTM, CDR2 ANQGSEA. CDR3 sequence reads: CSVGGQGLEEKLFF. CDR3 sequence (DNA): TGCAGCGTTGGTGGACAGGGCCTAGAGGAAAAACTGTTTTTT.